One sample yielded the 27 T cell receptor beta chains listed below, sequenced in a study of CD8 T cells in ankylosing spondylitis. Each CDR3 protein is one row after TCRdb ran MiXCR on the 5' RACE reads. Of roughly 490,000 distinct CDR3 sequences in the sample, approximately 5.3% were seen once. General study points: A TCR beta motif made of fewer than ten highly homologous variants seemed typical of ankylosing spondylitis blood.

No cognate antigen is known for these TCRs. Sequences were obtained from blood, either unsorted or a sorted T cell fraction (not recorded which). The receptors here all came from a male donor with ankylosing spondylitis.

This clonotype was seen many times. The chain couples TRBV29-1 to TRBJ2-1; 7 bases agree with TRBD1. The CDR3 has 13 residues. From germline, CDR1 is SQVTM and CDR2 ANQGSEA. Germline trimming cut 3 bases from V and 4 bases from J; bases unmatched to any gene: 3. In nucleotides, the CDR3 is TGCAGCGTTGAGACAGGGATATACAATGAGCAGTTCTTC. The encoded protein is CSVETGIYNEQFF.

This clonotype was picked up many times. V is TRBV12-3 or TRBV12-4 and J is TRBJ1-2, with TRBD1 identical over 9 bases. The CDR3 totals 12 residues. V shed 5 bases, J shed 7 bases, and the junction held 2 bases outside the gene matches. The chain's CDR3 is CASSVTGGGYTF. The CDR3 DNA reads TGTGCCAGCAGTGTGACAGGGGGTGGCTACACCTTC.

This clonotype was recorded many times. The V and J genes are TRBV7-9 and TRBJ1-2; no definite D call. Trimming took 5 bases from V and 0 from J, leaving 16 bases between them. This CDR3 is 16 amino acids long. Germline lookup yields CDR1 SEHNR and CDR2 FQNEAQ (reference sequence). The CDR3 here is CASSPPWVGTNYGYTF. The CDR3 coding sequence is TGTGCCAGCAGCCCCCCCTGGGTTGGGACTAACTATGGCTACACCTTC.

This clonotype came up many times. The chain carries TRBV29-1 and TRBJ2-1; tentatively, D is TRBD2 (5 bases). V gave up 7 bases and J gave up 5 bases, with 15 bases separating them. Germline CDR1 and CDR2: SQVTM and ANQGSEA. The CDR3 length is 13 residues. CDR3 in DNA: TGCAGCGCTTCGTGGACTGAGGACAATGAGCAGTTCTTC. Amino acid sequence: CSASWTEDNEQFF.

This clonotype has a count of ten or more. In nucleotides, the CDR3 is TGTGCCAGCAGCCGATGGTTGAGGGAGACCCAGTACTTC. Residues: CASSRWLRETQYF. The chain combines TRBV7-2 with TRBJ2-5; D is undetermined. Germline CDR1 is SGHTA and CDR2 is FQGNSA. This CDR3 has 13 residues. V shed 5 bases and J shed 5 bases, with 12 bases lying between them.

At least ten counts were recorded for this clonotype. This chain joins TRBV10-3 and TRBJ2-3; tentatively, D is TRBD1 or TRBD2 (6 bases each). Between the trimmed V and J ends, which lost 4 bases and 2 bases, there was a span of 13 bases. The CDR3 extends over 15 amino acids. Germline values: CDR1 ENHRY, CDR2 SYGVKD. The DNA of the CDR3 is TGTGCCATCAGTGGGCCGGGGGCGCCCACAGATACGCAGTATTTT. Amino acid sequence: CAISGPGAPTDTQYF.

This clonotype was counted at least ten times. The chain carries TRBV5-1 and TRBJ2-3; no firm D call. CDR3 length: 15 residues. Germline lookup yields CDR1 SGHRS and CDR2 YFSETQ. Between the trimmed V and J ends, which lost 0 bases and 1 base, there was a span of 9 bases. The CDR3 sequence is CASSLDFVGTDTQYF. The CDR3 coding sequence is TGCGCCAGCAGCTTGGACTTTGTGGGCACAGATACGCAGTATTTT. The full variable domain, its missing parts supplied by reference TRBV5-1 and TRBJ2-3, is KAGVTQTPRYLIKTRGQQVTLSCSPISGHRSVSWYQQTPGQGLQFLFEYFSETQRNKGNFPGRFSGRQFSNSRSEMNVSTLELGDSALYLCASSLDFVGTDTQYFGPGTRLTVL.

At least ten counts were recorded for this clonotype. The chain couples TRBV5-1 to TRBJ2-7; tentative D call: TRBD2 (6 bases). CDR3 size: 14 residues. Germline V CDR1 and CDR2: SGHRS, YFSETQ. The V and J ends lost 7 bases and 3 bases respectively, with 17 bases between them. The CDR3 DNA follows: TGCGCCAGCCGACGCGGGGCAGGGCTCTACGAGCAGTACTTC. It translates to CASRRGAGLYEQYF.

CDR3 in amino acids: CASSSGQGPENYGYTF. The CDR3 region has the DNA TGTGCCAGCAGCTCGGGACAGGGGCCGGAAAACTATGGCTACACCTTC. The gene calls are TRBV7-9 and TRBJ1-2; the match to TRBD1 covers 10 bases. The CDR3 sequence is 16 residues long. The V and J ends lost 4 bases and 2 bases, in that order; junction bases with no gene match: 7. Germline V gives CDR1 SEHNR, CDR2 FQNEAQ (reference sequence).

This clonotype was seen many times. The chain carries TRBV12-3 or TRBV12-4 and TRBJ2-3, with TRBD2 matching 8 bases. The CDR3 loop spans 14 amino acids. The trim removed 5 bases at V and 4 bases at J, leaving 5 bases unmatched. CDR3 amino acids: CASSRTSPADTQYF. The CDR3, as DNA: TGTGCCAGCAGTCGGACTAGCCCCGCAGATACGCAGTATTTT.

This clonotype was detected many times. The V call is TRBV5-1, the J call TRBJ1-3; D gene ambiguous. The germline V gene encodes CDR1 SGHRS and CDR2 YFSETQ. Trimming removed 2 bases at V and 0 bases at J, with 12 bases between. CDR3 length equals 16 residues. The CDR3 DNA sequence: TGCGCCAGCAGCTTATGGACGGCGGACTCTGGAAACACCATATATTTT. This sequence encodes CASSLWTADSGNTIYF.

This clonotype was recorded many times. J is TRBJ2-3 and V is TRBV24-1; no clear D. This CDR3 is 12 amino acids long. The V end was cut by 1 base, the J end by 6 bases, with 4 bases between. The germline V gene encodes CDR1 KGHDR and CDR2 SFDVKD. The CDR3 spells CATSDFLDTQYF. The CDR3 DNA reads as TGTGCCACCAGTGATTTTCTGGATACGCAGTATTTT.

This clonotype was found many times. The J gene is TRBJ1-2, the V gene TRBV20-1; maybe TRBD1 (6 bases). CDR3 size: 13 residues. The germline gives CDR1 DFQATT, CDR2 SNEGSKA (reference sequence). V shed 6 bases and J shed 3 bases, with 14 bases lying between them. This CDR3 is CSAQGLLDYGYTF. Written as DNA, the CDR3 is TGCAGTGCCCAGGGGCTGTTGGACTATGGCTACACCTTC.

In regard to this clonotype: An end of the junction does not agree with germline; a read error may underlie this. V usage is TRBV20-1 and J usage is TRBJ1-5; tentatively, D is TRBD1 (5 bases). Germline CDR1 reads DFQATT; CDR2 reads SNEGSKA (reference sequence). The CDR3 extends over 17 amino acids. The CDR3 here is CCARDVFAGMNNQPQHF. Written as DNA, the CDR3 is TGCTGTGCTAGAGATGTTTTTGCAGGGATGAACAATCAGCCCCAGCATTTT.

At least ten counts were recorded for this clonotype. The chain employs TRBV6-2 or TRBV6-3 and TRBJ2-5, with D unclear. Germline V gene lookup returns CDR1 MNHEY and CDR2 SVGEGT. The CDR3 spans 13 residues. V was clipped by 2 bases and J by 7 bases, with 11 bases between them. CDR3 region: CASSYPLRGTQYF. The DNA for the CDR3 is TGTGCCAGCAGTTACCCCCTCAGAGGGACCCAGTACTTC.

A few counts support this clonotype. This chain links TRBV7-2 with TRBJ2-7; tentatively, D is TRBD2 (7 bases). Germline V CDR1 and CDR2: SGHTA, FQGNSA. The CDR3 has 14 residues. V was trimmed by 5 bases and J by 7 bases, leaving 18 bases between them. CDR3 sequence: CASSPRGATKEQYF. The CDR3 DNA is TGTGCCAGCAGCCCCCGGGGGGCCACTAAGGAGCAGTACTTC.

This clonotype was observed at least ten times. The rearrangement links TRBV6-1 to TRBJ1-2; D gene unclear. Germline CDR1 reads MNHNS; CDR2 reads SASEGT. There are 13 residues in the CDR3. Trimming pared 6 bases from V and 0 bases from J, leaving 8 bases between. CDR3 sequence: CASRAEANYGYTF. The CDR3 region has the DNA TGTGCCAGCAGAGCAGAAGCTAACTATGGCTACACCTTC.

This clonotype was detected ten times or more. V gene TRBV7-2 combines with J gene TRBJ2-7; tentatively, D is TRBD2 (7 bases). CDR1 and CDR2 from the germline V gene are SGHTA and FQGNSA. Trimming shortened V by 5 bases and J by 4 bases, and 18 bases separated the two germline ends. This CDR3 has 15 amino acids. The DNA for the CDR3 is TGTGCCAGCAGCCCCGAGGGGGGGCCGGATTACGAGCAGTACTTC. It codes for CASSPEGGPDYEQYF.

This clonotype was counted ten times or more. CDR3 loop: CSVEVQGANTGELFF. As DNA, the CDR3 is TGCAGCGTTGAGGTCCAGGGGGCGAACACCGGGGAGCTGTTTTTT. The chain is built from TRBV29-1 and TRBJ2-2; TRBD1 agrees at 7 bases. This CDR3 is built from 15 residues. The junction had 4 bases not matched to a gene; V was cut back by 3 bases and J by 0 bases. CDR1 SQVTM and CDR2 ANQGSEA come from the germline V gene.

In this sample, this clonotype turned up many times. The DNA for the CDR3 is TGCGCCAGCAGCCCCGACAGTAGCAATCAGCCCCAGCATTTT. Its protein product is CASSPDSSNQPQHF. V and J are TRBV5-1 and TRBJ1-5; perhaps TRBD1 as D (5 bases). Germline V lookup: CDR1 SGHRS, CDR2 YFSETQ. Trimming left V 4 bases short and J 0 bases short, with 8 bases between. The CDR3 contains 14 residues.

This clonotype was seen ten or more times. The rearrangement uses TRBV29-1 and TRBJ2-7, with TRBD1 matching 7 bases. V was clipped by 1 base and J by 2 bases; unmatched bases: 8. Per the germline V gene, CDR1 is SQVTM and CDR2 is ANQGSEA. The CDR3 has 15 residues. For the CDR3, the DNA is TGCAGCGTTGAAGTATCACAGGGGCTCACCTACGAGCAGTACTTC. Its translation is CSVEVSQGLTYEQYF.

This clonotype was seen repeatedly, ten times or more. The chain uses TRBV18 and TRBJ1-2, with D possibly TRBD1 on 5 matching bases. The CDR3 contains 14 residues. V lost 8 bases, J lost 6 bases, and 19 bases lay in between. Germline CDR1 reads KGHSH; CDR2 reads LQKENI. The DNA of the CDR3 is TGTGCCAGCAACAGAGCCCAGACAGAAAATGGCTACACCTTC. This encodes CASNRAQTENGYTF. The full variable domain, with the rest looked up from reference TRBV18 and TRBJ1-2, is NAGVMQNPRHLVRRRGQEARLRCSPMKGHSHVYWYRQLPEEGLKFMVYLQKENIIDESGMPKERFSAEFPKEGPSILRIQQVVRGDSAAYFCASNRAQTENGYTFGSGTRLTVV.

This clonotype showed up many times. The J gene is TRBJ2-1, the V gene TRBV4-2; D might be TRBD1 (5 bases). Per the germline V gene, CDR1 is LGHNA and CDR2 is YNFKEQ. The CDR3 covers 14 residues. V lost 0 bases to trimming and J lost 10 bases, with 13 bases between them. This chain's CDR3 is CASSQDIAGYEQFF. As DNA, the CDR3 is TGTGCCAGCAGCCAAGATATAGCAGGGTACGAGCAGTTCTTC.

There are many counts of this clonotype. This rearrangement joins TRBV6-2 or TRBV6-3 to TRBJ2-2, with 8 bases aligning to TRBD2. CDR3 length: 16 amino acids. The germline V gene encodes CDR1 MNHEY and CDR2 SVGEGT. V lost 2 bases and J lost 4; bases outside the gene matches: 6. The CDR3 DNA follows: TGTGCCAGCAGTTACGCTAGCGGGTCCACCACCGGGGAGCTGTTTTTT. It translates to CASSYASGSTTGELFF.

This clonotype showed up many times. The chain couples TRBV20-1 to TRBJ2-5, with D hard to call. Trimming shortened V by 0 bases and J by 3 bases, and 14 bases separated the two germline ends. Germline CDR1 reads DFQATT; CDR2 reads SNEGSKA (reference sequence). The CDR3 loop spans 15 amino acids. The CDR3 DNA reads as TGCAGTGCTAGAGAGAAGCGCCCACAAGAAGAGACCCAGTACTTC. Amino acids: CSAREKRPQEETQYF.

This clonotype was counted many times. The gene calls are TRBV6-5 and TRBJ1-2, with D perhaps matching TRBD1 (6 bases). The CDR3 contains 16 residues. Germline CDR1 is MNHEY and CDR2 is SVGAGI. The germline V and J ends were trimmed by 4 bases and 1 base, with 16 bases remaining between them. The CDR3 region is CASSSLDSSFNYGYTF. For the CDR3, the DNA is TGTGCCAGCAGTTCCCTGGACAGTTCTTTTAACTATGGCTACACCTTC.

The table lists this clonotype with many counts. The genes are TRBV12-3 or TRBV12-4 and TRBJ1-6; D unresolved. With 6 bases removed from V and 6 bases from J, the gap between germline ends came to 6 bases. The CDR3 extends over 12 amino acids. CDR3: CASRTTNSPLHF. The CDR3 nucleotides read TGTGCCAGCAGGACTACTAATTCACCCCTCCACTTT.